This T cell receptor (beta chain) was documented in a study of tissue T cells after allogeneic stem cell transplantation. Time point denoted: mouse harvest day 7 after allogeneic transplant. Each mouse received 10^7 T-cell-depleted marrow cells plus 10^6 splenic CD5+ T cells by tail vein. B6 (H2b) cells into BALB/c (H2d) mice; tissues taken at day 7 or 14. Germline V gene data show CDR1 as KGHPV and CDR2 as FQNQEV (reference sequence). The CDR3 covers 16 residues. V dropped 3 bases and J dropped 0; count of bases not matched to a gene: 5. On this clone itself: Genes and germline are mouse. The read is 1 residue too short to cover the CDR3 end, so that end is filled in from the germline J gene.

Clones were sequenced by immunoSEQ multiplex PCR, and TCRdb holds only the in-frame ones, with some missing. The top ten clones hold roughly a tenth of a sample with thousands of clones, 50% of them seen once. Sequences were obtained from lymph node tissue. The chain is built from TRBV26 and TRBJ2-3, with 8 bases identical to TRBD1. The source of this sequence is a female BALB/c mouse given C57BL/6 T cells with graft-versus-host disease after an allogeneic hematopoietic cell transplant. The DNA read from the CDR3 is TGTGCCAGCAGTCTCCCAGGGGGCCAGAGTGCAGAAACGCTGTAT. Encoded protein: CASSLPGGQSAETLY. The entire CDR3 reads CASSLPGGQSAETLYF.